This entry lists 9 T cell receptor beta chains sequenced from one sample in a study of cytomegalovirus exposure and HLA in healthy donors. PCR used 60 Vbeta primers and 13 Jbeta primers. Clones were read by immunoSEQ multiplex PCR, and TCRdb kept only the in-frame ones, dropping some. The table lists about 110,000 clones, 73% of them singletons. Sequenced input: PBMCs. These receptors were obtained from a man between 35 and 55 years old in good health and CMV-seronegative.

The V and J genes are TRBV5-1 and TRBJ1-2, with TRBD1 as a possible D gene (5 bases). The CDR3 is 14 amino acids. Germline V CDR1 and CDR2: SGHRS, YFSETQ. Trimming pared 4 bases from V and 2 bases from J, leaving 12 bases between. For the CDR3, the DNA is TGCGCCAGCAGCCCGGAGGGGCGGAACTATGGCTACACCTTC. This translates into CASSPEGRNYGYTF.

The V gene is TRBV29-1, the J gene TRBJ1-1; D is possibly TRBD1 (5 bases). V was clipped by 1 base and J by 0 bases, with 6 bases between them. In germline, CDR1 is SQVTM, CDR2 ANQGSEA. The CDR3 runs 13 residues. This CDR3 reads CSVEAQVNTEAFF. The CDR3 DNA follows: TGCAGCGTTGAAGCACAGGTGAACACTGAAGCTTTCTTT.

Concerning this clone: Within the sample, other DNA sequences also encode this same CDR3. This chain uses TRBV5-8 with TRBJ1-6; 9 positions match TRBD1. The CDR3 runs to 14 residues. Unmatched junction bases numbered 5, after V lost 5 bases and J lost 8 bases. Per germline, CDR1 SGHTS and CDR2 YDEGEE. The CDR3 protein is CASSWDREYSPLHF. CDR3 coding DNA: TGTGCCAGCAGTTGGGACAGGGAATATTCACCCCTCCACTTT.

This clone appeared a single time. This rearrangement joins TRBV9 to TRBJ1-5; 10 bases are a match to TRBD1. The CDR3 sequence is 16 residues long. Germline loops: CDR1 SGDLS, CDR2 YYNGEE. Losses at the gene ends were 5 bases for V and 6 bases for J; bases not matched to a gene: 11. For the CDR3, the DNA is TGTGCCAGCAGTCCCGGGACAGGGGTGACAGGTCAGCCCCAGCATTTT. It translates to CASSPGTGVTGQPQHF.

The sample holds a few counts of this clone. The chain recombines TRBV30 with TRBJ2-4; tentative D call: TRBD2 (6 bases). Germline CDR1 and CDR2: GTSNPN and SVGIG (reference sequence). This CDR3 region has 15 residues. Trimming cost V 0 bases and J 0 bases, with 9 bases left between them. CDR3 sequence reads: CAWSVRRGAKNIQYF. CDR3 DNA: TGTGCCTGGAGTGTTAGGAGGGGAGCCAAAAACATTCAGTACTTC.

This sequence joins TRBV7-3 and TRBJ2-1; TRBD2 matches 10 bases. The V and J ends lost 8 bases and 9 bases, in that order; junction bases with no gene match: 10. This CDR3 region has 14 residues. Germline loops: CDR1 SGHTA, CDR2 FQGTGA. The chain's CDR3 is CASQASGGRSEQFF. CDR3 sequence (DNA): TGTGCCAGCCAGGCTAGCGGGGGAAGGTCTGAGCAGTTCTTC.

The chain carries TRBV7-9 and TRBJ1-5; D gene unclear. The length of the CDR3 is 13 residues. CDR1 and CDR2 (germline): SEHNR, FQNEAQ (reference sequence). V was trimmed by 5 bases and J by 2 bases, leaving 7 bases between them. CDR3 nucleotides: TGTGCCAGCAGCCCCCCTGGCAATCAGCCCCAGCATTTT. This codes for CASSPPGNQPQHF.

The chain uses TRBV14 and TRBJ1-1, with D unclear. CDR1 is SGHDN and CDR2 is FVKESK in the germline V gene. The V end was cut by 2 bases, the J end by 6 bases, with 13 bases between. The CDR3 length is 14 residues. The CDR3 DNA sequence: TGTGCCAGCAGCCAACGTGAGGGATGGGCTGAAGCTTTCTTT. Protein: CASSQREGWAEAFF.

The chain employs TRBV12-5 and TRBJ1-2; 8 nucleotides match TRBD1. This CDR3 is 15 amino acids long. Germline V lookup: CDR1 LGHNT, CDR2 FRNRAP. With V trimmed by 5 bases and J by 1 base, 6 bases remained unmatched. In DNA, the CDR3 is TGTGCTAGTGGTGGCGGACAGGGAAATAACTATGGCTACACCTTC. Translating gives CASGGGQGNNYGYTF.